This is a list of T cell receptor beta chains from one sample in a study of identifying expanded T cells in peripheral blood. Data came from immunoSEQ multiplex PCR; TCRdb stores just in-frame clones and leaves some out. The sample shows more than 95,000 clones, 84% of them seen only once. The specimen sequenced was blood. The origin of the receptors is a person aged 18 to 70 in good health. CDR3s include the opening cysteine and the closing phenylalanine or tryptophan. D genes are given only for firm matches. Clone size is shown for a subset of rows, as once, few, many or a class of expanded clone.

d_gene: .
v_gene: TRBV11-2
abundance: .
j_gene: TRBJ2-1
len: 16
CDR3aa: CASSSRQRSSYNEQFF
CDR3nt: TGTGCCAGCAGCTCCCGACAGAGGAGCTCCTACAATGAGCAGTTCTTC

d_gene: .
v_gene: TRBV5-1
abundance: .
j_gene: TRBJ1-5
len: 15
CDR3aa: CASSLDWEGGQPQHF
CDR3nt: TGCGCCAGCAGCCTGGACTGGGAAGGCGGTCAGCCCCAGCATTTT

d_gene: TRBD2
v_gene: TRBV30
abundance: .
j_gene: TRBJ2-3
len: 17
CDR3aa: CAWSEGRLAGGTDTQYF
CDR3nt: TGTGCCTGGAGTGAGGGGAGACTAGCGGGGGGTACAGATACGCAGTATTTT

d_gene: .
v_gene: TRBV5-6
abundance: .
j_gene: TRBJ1-5
len: 13
CDR3aa: CASSLLEGQPQHF
CDR3nt: TGTGCCAGCAGCTTGTTGGAGGGACAGCCCCAGCATTTT

d_gene: .
v_gene: TRBV6-1
abundance: .
j_gene: TRBJ2-2
len: 16
CDR3aa: CASSGLAGLATGELFF
CDR3nt: TGTGCCAGCAGTGGGCTGGCAGGGTTGGCCACCGGGGAGCTGTTTTTT

d_gene: .
v_gene: TRBV10-2
abundance: .
j_gene: TRBJ1-6
len: 16
CDR3aa: CASSPQQKPYNSPLHF
CDR3nt: TGCGCCAGCAGCCCTCAGCAGAAGCCCTATAATTCACCCCTCCACTTT

d_gene: .
v_gene: TRBV18
abundance: .
j_gene: TRBJ2-7
len: 15
CDR3aa: CASSPNTGPWGEQYF
CDR3nt: TGTGCCAGCTCACCAAACACGGGCCCTTGGGGGGAGCAGTACTTC

d_gene: .
v_gene: TRBV5-8
abundance: once
j_gene: TRBJ1-1
len: 17
CDR3aa: CASSSPLRGANFRGAFF
CDR3nt: TGTGCCAGCAGCTCTCCTCTTCGGGGGGCGAATTTTCGTGGAGCTTTCTTT

d_gene: .
v_gene: TRBV5-1
abundance: .
j_gene: TRBJ1-6
len: 15
CDR3aa: CASSIYSSYNSPLHF
CDR3nt: TGCGCCAGTAGTATTTACAGCTCCTATAATTCACCCCTCCACTTT

d_gene: TRBD1
v_gene: TRBV19
abundance: .
j_gene: TRBJ1-2
len: 13
CDR3aa: CASRLGQFYGYTF
CDR3nt: TGTGCCAGTAGATTGGGACAGTTCTATGGCTACACCTTC

d_gene: .
v_gene: TRBV6-6
abundance: .
j_gene: TRBJ2-7
len: 15
CDR3aa: CASSSGVPSSYEQYF
CDR3nt: TGTGCCAGCAGTTCCGGGGTACCTTCCTCCTACGAGCAGTACTTC

d_gene: .
v_gene: TRBV6-5
abundance: .
j_gene: TRBJ2-1
len: 16
CDR3aa: CASSYAMGRSTDKQFF
CDR3nt: TGTGCCAGCAGTTACGCTATGGGACGCTCGACAGATAAGCAGTTCTTC

d_gene: .
v_gene: TRBV30
abundance: .
j_gene: TRBJ1-2
len: 13
CDR3aa: CAWGWGPNYGYTF
CDR3nt: TGTGCCTGGGGGTGGGGACCTAACTATGGCTACACCTTC

d_gene: TRBD2
v_gene: TRBV30
abundance: .
j_gene: TRBJ2-3
len: 15
CDR3aa: CAWKNGGTRTDTQYF
CDR3nt: TGTGCCTGGAAGAACGGGGGGACCCGCACAGATACGCAGTATTTT

d_gene: .
v_gene: TRBV13
abundance: .
j_gene: TRBJ2-1
len: 15
CDR3aa: CASSLRGDSYNEQFF
CDR3nt: TGTGCCAGCAGCTTAAGAGGGGACTCCTACAATGAGCAGTTCTTC

d_gene: .
v_gene: TRBV7-2
abundance: .
j_gene: TRBJ2-1
len: 15
CDR3aa: CASRLPGSVYNEQFF
CDR3nt: TGTGCCAGCCGGTTACCGGGAAGCGTTTACAATGAGCAGTTCTTC

d_gene: TRBD1
v_gene: TRBV5-4
abundance: .
j_gene: TRBJ1-1
len: 13
CDR3aa: CASSYKGGAEAFF
CDR3nt: TGTGCCAGCAGTTATAAAGGGGGCGCGGAAGCTTTCTTT

d_gene: TRBD1
v_gene: TRBV5-4
abundance: few
j_gene: TRBJ2-3
len: 15
CDR3aa: CASSFRQGHTDTQYF
CDR3nt: TGTGCCAGCAGCTTCCGACAGGGCCACACAGATACGCAGTATTTT

d_gene: .
v_gene: TRBV27
abundance: .
j_gene: TRBJ1-2
len: 13
CDR3aa: CASSFGTSYGYTF
CDR3nt: TGTGCCAGCAGTTTCGGGACATCCTATGGCTACACCTTC

d_gene: .
v_gene: TRBV5-4
abundance: .
j_gene: TRBJ1-1
len: 15
CDR3aa: CASSAGRVGNTEAFF
CDR3nt: TGTGCCAGCAGCGCCGGACGAGTTGGGAACACTGAAGCTTTCTTT

d_gene: .
v_gene: TRBV6-1
abundance: .
j_gene: TRBJ1-4
len: 14
CDR3aa: CASSEDLRREKLFF
CDR3nt: TGTGCCAGCAGCGAGGACCTACGACGGGAAAAACTGTTTTTT

d_gene: .
v_gene: TRBV5-4
abundance: .
j_gene: TRBJ1-2
len: 13
CDR3aa: CASSPPGQYGYTF
CDR3nt: TGTGCCAGCAGCCCCCCCGGACAGTATGGCTACACCTTC

d_gene: .
v_gene: TRBV7-9
abundance: .
j_gene: TRBJ1-1
len: 12
CDR3aa: CASSSQEGEAFF
CDR3nt: TGTGCCAGCAGCTCCCAAGAGGGGGAAGCTTTCTTT

d_gene: .
v_gene: TRBV9
abundance: .
j_gene: TRBJ2-6
len: 17
CDR3aa: CASSVTGSGSGANVLTF
CDR3nt: TGTGCCAGCAGCGTAACAGGGTCCGGCTCTGGGGCCAACGTCCTGACTTTC

d_gene: .
v_gene: TRBV6-5
abundance: .
j_gene: TRBJ2-1
len: 15
CDR3aa: CASSYSWSAYNEQFF
CDR3nt: TGTGCCAGCAGTTACTCGTGGTCGGCCTACAATGAGCAGTTCTTC

d_gene: TRBD1
v_gene: TRBV30
abundance: .
j_gene: TRBJ1-6
len: 13
CDR3aa: CAWSQGDSTPLHF
CDR3nt: TGTGCCTGGTCACAGGGGGACTCGACACCCCTCCACTTT

d_gene: TRBD1
v_gene: TRBV28
abundance: .
j_gene: TRBJ1-2
len: 14
CDR3aa: CASDGTGEFDGYTF
CDR3nt: TGTGCCAGCGACGGGACAGGGGAGTTTGATGGCTACACCTTC

d_gene: TRBD2
v_gene: TRBV2
abundance: once
j_gene: TRBJ2-1
len: 18
CDR3aa: CASSEALQASGGQGEQFF
CDR3nt: TGTGCCAGCAGTGAAGCGCTTCAGGCTAGCGGGGGGCAGGGTGAGCAGTTCTTC

d_gene: .
v_gene: TRBV6-1
abundance: .
j_gene: TRBJ1-1
len: 15
CDR3aa: CASSPRGRQGRLAFF
CDR3nt: TGTGCCAGCAGTCCGCGAGGTCGGCAGGGACGGTTAGCTTTCTTT

d_gene: .
v_gene: TRBV5-6
abundance: .
j_gene: TRBJ2-7
len: 13
CDR3aa: CASSLDRRAEQYF
CDR3nt: TGTGCCAGCAGCTTGGATCGGCGGGCAGAGCAGTACTTC

d_gene: .
v_gene: TRBV27
abundance: .
j_gene: TRBJ1-5
len: 15
CDR3aa: CASSFTGRPDQPQHF
CDR3nt: TGTGCCAGCAGTTTCACCGGGAGACCTGATCAGCCCCAGCATTTT

d_gene: .
v_gene: TRBV5-1
abundance: .
j_gene: TRBJ1-1
len: 15
CDR3aa: CASSAKPRANTEAFF
CDR3nt: TGCGCCAGCAGCGCGAAACCCAGGGCCAACACTGAAGCTTTCTTT

d_gene: .
v_gene: TRBV6-1
abundance: few
j_gene: TRBJ2-6
len: 16
CDR3aa: CASSEQGNSGANVLTF
CDR3nt: TGTGCCAGCAGTGAACAGGGAAACTCTGGGGCCAACGTCCTGACTTTC

d_gene: .
v_gene: TRBV21-1
abundance: .
j_gene: TRBJ1-4
len: 19
CDR3aa: CASSILSGTHGSTNEKLFF
CDR3nt: TGTGCCAGCAGCATTCTATCCGGGACCCACGGGTCGACTAATGAAAAACTGTTTTTT

d_gene: .
v_gene: TRBV5-6
abundance: .
j_gene: TRBJ1-1
len: 15
CDR3aa: CASSLDPGAGTEAFF
CDR3nt: TGTGCCAGCAGCTTGGACCCGGGGGCCGGAACTGAAGCTTTCTTT

d_gene: .
v_gene: TRBV5-1
abundance: .
j_gene: TRBJ1-1
len: 13
CDR3aa: CASRVGGGREAFF
CDR3nt: TGCGCCAGCAGGGTGGGAGGAGGCCGTGAAGCTTTCTTT